This TCR beta chain was retrieved from a study of graft-versus-host responses after intestinal transplantation. Study information: Those transplanted obtained multivisceral, liver-intestinal, or isolated intestinal grafts. All recipients were given anti-thymocyte globulin induction, and tacrolimus and steroids were then administered for roughly 3 years. General observations from the study: Clonal ratios of graft-versus-host to host-versus-graft in allografts were high for patients exhibiting graft-donor T cell macrochimerism.

Responder cells labeled with CFSE (200,000) were co-plated with irradiated stimulator cells labeled with violet dye (200,000). The reaction was completed, and proliferating CFSE-low CD3+CD4+ and CD3+CD8+ responders were then sorted. V lost 1 base to trimming and J lost 2 bases, with 10 bases between them. Germline V CDR1 and CDR2: SGHDT, YYEEEE. The CDR3 is 14 amino acids. Libraries were prepared by immunoSEQ multiplex PCR; TCRdb keeps only in-frame clonotypes and omits some of them. The table lists 1,500 to 2,000 clones, about 60% of them singletons. The sequencing here drew on alloreactive CD8+ T cells from a mixed lymphocyte reaction culture, taken before transplantation. Subset: CFSE-low proliferating T cells sorted from approximately six-day pre-transplant mixed lymphocyte reaction (GvH or HvG direction). V gene TRBV5-6 combines with J gene TRBJ2-7; D remains ambiguous. This receptor was identified in a human patient who was an organ donor for intestinal transplantation. The CDR3 DNA reads TGTGCCAGCAGCTTGCAGATCTCTACCTACGAGCAGTACTTC. Translation: CASSLQISTYEQYF.